The 25 T cell receptor beta chains below all came from one sample that was sequenced in a study of beta chain features in type 1 diabetes (dated by TCRdb to the late 2010s). General study outcomes and caveats: A moderate but significant shortening of TCRB CDR3 length was observed in type 1 diabetes patients in all four CD4+ subsets.

The library was built by means of the immunoSEQ multiplex PCR assay. The entire amount of isolated RNA was reverse transcribed using the High Capacity cDNA Reverse Transcription Kit, so the sequenced TCRB transcripts were expressed ones. This immuneACCESS table, as held by TCRdb, lists in-frame sequences with V and J called but not all clones. Of the missing ones, under half trace to an unresolved V gene in checked studies; the others have no known cause. The sample table records 250,000 to 350,000 clones; about 15% of these occur just once. The leading ten clones occupy around 0.015% of the sample. These receptors' targets are unknown. The sample taken for sequencing was naive CD4+ T cells from blood. What the cell subset or site label conveys for this sample: true naive CD4+ T cells. These receptors all come from a man in his late teens or twenties with type 1 diabetes.

The sample holds a few counts of this clone. V is TRBV18 and J is TRBJ2-7; 7 bases are a match to TRBD1. Trimming removed 3 bases from V and 4 bases from J; junction bases left unmatched: 9. The CDR3 is 15 amino acids. Germline V gives CDR1 KGHSH, CDR2 LQKENI. The CDR3 DNA is TGTGCCAGCTCACCGCAAGGACAGGCTGAATACGAGCAGTACTTC. This gives the protein CASSPQGQAEYEQYF.

The V and J genes are TRBV28 and TRBJ1-5; no clear D. Trimming removed 3 bases at V and 6 bases at J, with 9 bases between. CDR1 is MDHEN and CDR2 is SYDVKM in the germline V gene. This CDR3 is built from 13 residues. The CDR3 loop reads CASSLVIGQPQHF. As DNA, the CDR3 is TGTGCCAGCAGTTTGGTAATCGGTCAGCCCCAGCATTTT.

This clone came up a few times. V and J are TRBV2 and TRBJ1-4, with D tentatively TRBD1 (5 bases). V was shortened by 8 bases and J by 8 bases, with 9 bases between the two germline ends. CDR3 length: 11 residues. Per the germline V gene, CDR1 is SNHLY and CDR2 is FYNNEI. In DNA, the CDR3 is TGTGCCAGCGGGACTGCAGAAAAACTGTTTTTT. Its translation: CASGTAEKLFF.

This clone has just a few counts. The chain recombines TRBV6-1 with TRBJ1-5; TRBD1 is a possible D gene (6 bases). This CDR3 is 15 amino acids long. Germline V gene sequence: CDR1 MNHNS, CDR2 SASEGT. With 5 bases removed from V and 7 bases from J, the gap between germline ends came to 18 bases. For the CDR3, the DNA is TGTGCCAGCAGTCAACAGGGTGGAGAAGGGCAGCCCCAGCATTTT. It translates to CASSQQGGEGQPQHF.

The chain carries TRBV10-3 and TRBJ1-1, with a possible D match to TRBD1 (5 bases). The CDR3 loop spans 11 amino acids. Trimming pared 6 bases from V and 5 bases from J, leaving 7 bases between. Germline-derived CDR1 and CDR2 are ENHRY and SYGVKD. The CDR3 sequence is CAISPGTEAFF. As DNA, the CDR3 is TGTGCCATCAGCCCAGGGACTGAAGCTTTCTTT.

This clone occurred a few times. CDR3 in DNA: TGTGCCAGCAGTTCGAGCGGGAAGGGTTTCGGGTCACCCCTCCACTTT. This gives the protein CASSSSGKGFGSPLHF. The chain couples TRBV28 to TRBJ1-6, with no clear D. Trimming cost V 4 bases and J 10 bases, with 20 bases left between them. This CDR3 spans 16 amino acids. Germline V CDR1 and CDR2: MDHEN, SYDVKM.

The V gene is TRBV30, the J gene TRBJ1-4, with a tentative D call TRBD1 (6 bases). CDR1 is GTSNPN, CDR2 SVGIG, per germline (reference sequence). Deletions cut 5 bases from V and 5 bases from J, with 18 bases between. This CDR3 has 15 amino acids. The chain's CDR3 is CAWSSQGMENEKLFF. The CDR3 DNA reads TGTGCCTGGTCATCACAGGGTATGGAGAATGAAAAACTGTTTTTT.

The chain employs TRBV2 and TRBJ1-4; a possible D gene is TRBD1 (5 bases). This CDR3 spans 14 amino acids. Per the germline V gene, CDR1 is SNHLY and CDR2 is FYNNEI. V shed 11 bases and J shed 7 bases, with 20 bases lying between them. DNA of the CDR3: TGTGCCTACAGCAACCGGGGGTTTGGTGAAAAACTGTTTTTT. Amino acids: CAYSNRGFGEKLFF.

This rearrangement joins TRBV20-1 to TRBJ2-3; 7 bases are shared with TRBD1. The V segment lost 6 bases and the J segment 7 bases; nucleotides outside the gene matches: 4. Looked up from germline, CDR1 is DFQATT and CDR2 is SNEGSKA (reference sequence). This CDR3 has 11 residues. CDR3: CSAHRGNTQYF. DNA of the CDR3: TGCAGTGCCCACAGGGGAAATACGCAGTATTTT.

This clone was counted between two and nine times. The rearrangement joins TRBV2 to TRBJ1-5; TRBD1 might be the D (6 bases). The CDR3 has 17 amino acids. Trimming took off 3 bases at V and 4 bases at J, with 19 bases between the two ends. CDR1 SNHLY and CDR2 FYNNEI come from the germline V gene. The CDR3 protein is CASSDDLRTADNQPQHF. CDR3 DNA: TGTGCCAGCAGTGATGACCTCCGGACAGCAGATAATCAGCCCCAGCATTTT.

This chain links TRBV30 with TRBJ1-1, with D possibly TRBD1 on 5 matching bases. The CDR3 has 14 amino acids. V dropped 5 bases and J dropped 3 bases, with 16 bases sitting between them. The V gene's germline CDR1 is GTSNPN and CDR2 SVGIG (reference sequence). The CDR3 DNA reads TGTGCCTGGGCCTCATTGTGGGGGGACACTGAAGCTTTCTTT. It yields the protein CAWASLWGDTEAFF. Full variable domain (rest looked up from reference TRBV30 and TRBJ1-1): SQTIHQWPATLVQPVGSPLSLECTVEGTSNPNLYWYRQAAGRGLQLLFYSVGIGQISSEVPQNLSASRPQDRQFILSSKKLLLSDSGFYLCAWASLWGDTEAFFGQGTRLTVV.

The V and J genes are TRBV7-9 and TRBJ2-1, with D possibly TRBD1 on 7 matching bases. Germline V CDR1 and CDR2: SEHNR, FQNEAQ (reference sequence). This CDR3 has 16 residues. V was cut by 3 bases and J by 3 bases, with 15 bases left in between. The CDR3 sequence is CASSLQGGGFYNEQFF. CDR3 in DNA: TGTGCCAGCAGCTTGCAAGGAGGGGGCTTCTACAATGAGCAGTTCTTC. Full variable domain (remainder filled in from reference TRBV7-9 and TRBJ2-1): DTGVSQNPRHKITKRGQNVTFRCDPISEHNRLYWYRQTLGQGPEFLTYFQNEAQLEKSRLLSDRFSAERPKGSFSTLEIQRTEQGDSAMYLCASSLQGGGFYNEQFFGPGTRLTVL.

This chain uses TRBV5-4 with TRBJ1-5; 7 bases fit TRBD1. Unmatched junction bases numbered 8, after V lost 4 bases and J lost 4 bases. CDR1 is SGHNT and CDR2 is YYREEE in the germline V gene (reference sequence). The CDR3 has 15 amino acids. CDR3 DNA sequence: TGTGCCAGCAGCGCCGGGACAGAACCTAATCAGCCCCAGCATTTT. It translates to CASSAGTEPNQPQHF.

V and J are TRBV5-1 and TRBJ2-3; perhaps TRBD1 as D (5 bases). The CDR3 sequence is 14 residues long. Germline V gives CDR1 SGHRS, CDR2 YFSETQ. The V end lost 3 bases, the J end lost 2 bases, and 10 bases lay between the germline ends. The CDR3 sequence is CASSWGAHTDTQYF. The CDR3 coding sequence is TGCGCCAGCAGCTGGGGCGCCCACACAGATACGCAGTATTTT.

V is TRBV11-2 and J is TRBJ1-1; possibly TRBD1 for D (6 bases). The CDR3 covers 15 residues. Trimming removed 5 bases at V and 0 bases at J, with 13 bases between. Looked up from germline, CDR1 is SGHAT and CDR2 is FQNNGV. The CDR3 region has the DNA TGTGCCAGCAGCCCTGTCCAGGGGTTGAACACTGAAGCTTTCTTT. Protein product: CASSPVQGLNTEAFF.

This clone was recorded a few times. This chain joins TRBV7-9 and TRBJ2-1; TRBD2 agrees at 7 bases. This CDR3 contains 13 residues. Per the germline V gene, CDR1 is SEHNR and CDR2 is FQNEAQ (reference sequence). Germline trimming cut 5 bases from V and 15 bases from J; bases unmatched to any gene: 13. CDR3: CASSVGLVSVPFF. The DNA for the CDR3 is TGTGCCAGCAGCGTCGGACTAGTTAGTGTACCGTTCTTC.

The table lists this clone with a few counts. The J gene is TRBJ2-7, the V gene TRBV11-2; possibly TRBD1 for D (6 bases). CDR3 length: 13 amino acids. The germline V gene encodes CDR1 SGHAT and CDR2 FQNNGV. Trimming stripped 5 bases from V and 4 bases from J, with 12 bases between. The CDR3, as DNA: TGTGCCAGCAGCAGACACAGGGAGTACGAGCAGTACTTC. It yields the protein CASSRHREYEQYF.

This chain connects TRBV18 to TRBJ1-2; TRBD1 matches at 8 bases. Germline CDR1 reads KGHSH; CDR2 reads LQKENI. CDR3 length: 14 amino acids. The V and J ends lost 3 bases and 8 bases, in that order; junction bases with no gene match: 8. The CDR3 spells CASSPLDRGDGYTF. The CDR3, as DNA: TGTGCCAGCTCACCCCTCGACAGGGGAGACGGCTACACCTTC.

This clone was recorded a few times. The chain couples TRBV28 to TRBJ2-7; a possible D gene is TRBD2 (5 bases). The CDR3 spans 15 residues. Germline values: CDR1 MDHEN, CDR2 SYDVKM. The V gene lost 5 bases and the J gene lost 3 bases, with 17 bases spanning the gap. The CDR3: CASSPWAEGLYEQYF. In nucleotides, the CDR3 is TGTGCCAGCAGTCCTTGGGCGGAAGGACTCTACGAGCAGTACTTC.

This clone was detected only a few times. This sequence joins TRBV5-1 and TRBJ1-1, with D possibly being TRBD1 (5 bases). V was shortened by 1 base and J by 4 bases, with 17 bases between the two germline ends. Germline V gene sequence: CDR1 SGHRS, CDR2 YFSETQ. The CDR3 sequence is 16 residues long. CDR3 protein: CASSLWIGTGSTEAFF. The CDR3 DNA reads as TGCGCCAGCAGCTTGTGGATTGGAACAGGTTCCACTGAAGCTTTCTTT.

This clone was seen only a few times. This chain joins TRBV4-1 and TRBJ2-7, with D tentatively TRBD1 (7 bases). Germline loops: CDR1 MGHRA, CDR2 YSYEKL. CDR3 length equals 17 residues. V lost 3 bases and J 3 bases, leaving 21 bases between the germline ends. CDR3 residues: CASSHLGRGTANYEQYF. The DNA for the CDR3 is TGCGCCAGCAGCCACTTAGGACGGGGGACAGCGAACTACGAGCAGTACTTC.

V gene TRBV19 combines with J gene TRBJ2-6; D is undetermined. This CDR3 is 16 amino acids long. The V end was cut by 5 bases, the J end by 0 bases, with 11 bases between. Germline V lookup: CDR1 LNHDA, CDR2 SQIVND (reference sequence). The CDR3 spells CASSPRWSSGANVLTF. In DNA form, the CDR3 reads TGTGCCAGTAGTCCCCGATGGAGCTCTGGGGCCAACGTCCTGACTTTC.

V usage is TRBV7-9 and J usage is TRBJ2-1; 12 positions match TRBD1. The V gene's germline CDR1 is SEHNR and CDR2 FQNEAQ (reference sequence). The CDR3 has 15 residues. V gave up 6 bases and J gave up 7 bases; unmatched junction bases: 7. This CDR3 reads CASSFRDRGLNEQFF. CDR3 in DNA: TGTGCCAGCAGTTTTCGGGACAGGGGGCTAAATGAGCAGTTCTTC. Using reference TRBV7-9 and TRBJ2-1 for the parts outside the CDR3, the full variable domain is DTGVSQNPRHKITKRGQNVTFRCDPISEHNRLYWYRQTLGQGPEFLTYFQNEAQLEKSRLLSDRFSAERPKGSFSTLEIQRTEQGDSAMYLCASSFRDRGLNEQFFGPGTRLTVL.

This clone has a handful of counts. The V and J genes are TRBV12-5 and TRBJ2-7, with TRBD1 as a possible D gene (6 bases). Germline values: CDR1 LGHNT, CDR2 FRNRAP. V lost 4 bases, J lost 4 bases, and 14 bases lay in between. The length of the CDR3 is 14 residues. This chain's CDR3 is CASGWGTGLYEQYF. As DNA, the CDR3 is TGTGCTAGTGGTTGGGGAACAGGGCTTTACGAGCAGTACTTC.

The chain combines TRBV5-1 with TRBJ2-7, with 11 bases lining up with TRBD1. The V gene's germline CDR1 is SGHRS and CDR2 YFSETQ. The CDR3 is made up of 15 amino acids. The trim removed 0 bases at V and 5 bases at J, leaving 4 bases unmatched. CDR3 nucleotide sequence: TGCGCCAGCAGCTTGGCCTCGGACAGGGGGCACGAGCAGTACTTC. Encoded protein: CASSLASDRGHEQYF.